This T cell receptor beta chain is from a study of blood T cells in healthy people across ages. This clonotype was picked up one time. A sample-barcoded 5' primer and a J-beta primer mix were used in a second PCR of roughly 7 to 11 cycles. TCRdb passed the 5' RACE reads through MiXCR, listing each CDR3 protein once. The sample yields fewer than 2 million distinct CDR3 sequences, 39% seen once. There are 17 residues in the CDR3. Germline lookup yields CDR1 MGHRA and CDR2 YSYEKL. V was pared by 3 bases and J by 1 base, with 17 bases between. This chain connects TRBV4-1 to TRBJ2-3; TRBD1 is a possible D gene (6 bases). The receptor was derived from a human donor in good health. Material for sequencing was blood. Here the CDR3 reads CASSHSAGTTRTDTQYF. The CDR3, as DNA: TGCGCCAGCAGCCATTCCGCCGGGACAACCCGCACAGATACGCAGTATTTT.